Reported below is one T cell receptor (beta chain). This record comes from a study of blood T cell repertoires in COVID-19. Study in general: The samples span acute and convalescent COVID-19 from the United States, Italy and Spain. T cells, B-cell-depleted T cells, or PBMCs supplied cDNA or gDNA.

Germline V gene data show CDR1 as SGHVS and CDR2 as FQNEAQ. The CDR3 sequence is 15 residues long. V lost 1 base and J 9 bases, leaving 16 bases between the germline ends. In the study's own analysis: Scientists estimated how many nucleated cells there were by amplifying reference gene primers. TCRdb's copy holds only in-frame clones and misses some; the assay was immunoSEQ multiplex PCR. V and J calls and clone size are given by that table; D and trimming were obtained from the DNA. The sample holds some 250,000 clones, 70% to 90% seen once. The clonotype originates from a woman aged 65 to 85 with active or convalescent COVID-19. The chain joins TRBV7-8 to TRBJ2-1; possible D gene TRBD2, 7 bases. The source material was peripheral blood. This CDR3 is CASSLEEGGQIEQFF. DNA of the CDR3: TGTGCCAGCAGCTTAGAGGAGGGGGGGCAGATTGAGCAGTTCTTC.